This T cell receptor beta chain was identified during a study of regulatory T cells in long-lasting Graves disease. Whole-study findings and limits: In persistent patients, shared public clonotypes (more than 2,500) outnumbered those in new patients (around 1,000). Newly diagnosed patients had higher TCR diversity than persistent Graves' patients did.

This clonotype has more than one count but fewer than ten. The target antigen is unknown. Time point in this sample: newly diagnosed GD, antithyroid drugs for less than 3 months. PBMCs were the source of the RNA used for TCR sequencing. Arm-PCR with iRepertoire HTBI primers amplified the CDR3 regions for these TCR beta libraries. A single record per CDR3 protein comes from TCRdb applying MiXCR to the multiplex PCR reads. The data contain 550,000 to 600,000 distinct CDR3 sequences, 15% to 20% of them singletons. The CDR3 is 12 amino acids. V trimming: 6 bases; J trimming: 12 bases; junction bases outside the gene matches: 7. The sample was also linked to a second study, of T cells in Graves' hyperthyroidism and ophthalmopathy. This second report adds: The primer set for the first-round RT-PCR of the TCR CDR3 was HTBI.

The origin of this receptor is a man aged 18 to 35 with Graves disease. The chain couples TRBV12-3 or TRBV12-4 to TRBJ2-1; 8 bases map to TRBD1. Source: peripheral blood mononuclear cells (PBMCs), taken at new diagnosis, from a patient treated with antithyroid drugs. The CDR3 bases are TGTGCCAGCAGGAACCCCGGACAGGGGCAGTTCTTC. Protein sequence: CASRNPGQGQFF.